This TCR beta chain emerged from a study of identical twins. Notes on the study in general: For zero-insertion analyses, partial confounding could come from invariant MAIT and iNKT cells.

Remarks on this clonotype: Its antigen is not identified.

From the 5' RACE reads, TCRdb called clonotypes with MiXCR, one entry per CDR3 protein. Of about 720,000 distinct CDR3 sequences listed, about 18% are singletons. This same sample was also part of a study on T cells expressing NK-cell markers.

Specimen: PBMCs. The origin of this receptor is a woman between 18 and 29 years old in good health.

CDR3 in amino acids: CSVADLGVYNEQFF. CDR3 in DNA: TGCAGCGTTGCCGACTTGGGGGTCTACAATGAGCAGTTCTTC. The rearrangement links TRBV29-1 to TRBJ2-1; D possibly uses TRBD1 or TRBD2 (5 bases each). With 4 bases removed from V and 3 bases from J, the gap between germline ends came to 13 bases. There are 14 residues in the CDR3. Per the germline V gene, CDR1 is SQVTM and CDR2 is ANQGSEA.